This TCR beta chain was retrieved from a study of blood T cell repertoires in COVID-19. Germline CDR1 is SNHLY and CDR2 is FYNNEI. Trimming took 6 bases from V and 5 from J; bases not matched to a gene: 6. The CDR3 length is 16 residues. Data came from immunoSEQ multiplex PCR; TCRdb stores just in-frame clones and leaves some out. The sample carries approximately 76,000 clones, around nine tenths recorded once. The clonotype comes from a woman aged 55 to 70 with acute or convalescent COVID-19. The sequencing sample was made of peripheral blood. The chain employs TRBV2 and TRBJ2-5, with 16 nucleotides matching TRBD2. CDR3 DNA: TGTGCCAGCAGCGCCGGGACTAGCGGGGGGGCCGAGACCCAGTACTTC. This sequence encodes CASSAGTSGGAETQYF.